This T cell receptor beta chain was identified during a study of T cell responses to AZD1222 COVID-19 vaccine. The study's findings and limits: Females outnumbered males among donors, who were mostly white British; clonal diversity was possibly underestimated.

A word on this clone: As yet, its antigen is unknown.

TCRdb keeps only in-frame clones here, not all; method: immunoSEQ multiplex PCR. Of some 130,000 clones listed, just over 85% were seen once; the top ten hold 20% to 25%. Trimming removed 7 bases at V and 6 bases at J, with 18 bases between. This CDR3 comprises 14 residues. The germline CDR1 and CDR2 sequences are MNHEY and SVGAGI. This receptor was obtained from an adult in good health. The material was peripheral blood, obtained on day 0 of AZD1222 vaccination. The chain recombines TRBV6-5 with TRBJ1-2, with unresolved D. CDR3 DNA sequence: TGTGCCAGCACCCCCGGAGGCACAGCTCATGGCTACACCTTC. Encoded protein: CASTPGGTAHGYTF.